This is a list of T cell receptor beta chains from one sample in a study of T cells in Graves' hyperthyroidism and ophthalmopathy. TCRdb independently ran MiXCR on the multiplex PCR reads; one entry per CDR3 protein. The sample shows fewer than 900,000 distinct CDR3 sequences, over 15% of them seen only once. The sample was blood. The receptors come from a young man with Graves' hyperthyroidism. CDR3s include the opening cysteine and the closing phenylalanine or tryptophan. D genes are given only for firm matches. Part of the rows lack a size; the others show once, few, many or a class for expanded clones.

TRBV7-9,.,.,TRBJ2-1,TGTGCCAGCAGCCCGGCGGCGGACTACCAGTACAATGAGCAGTTCTTC,CASSPAADYQYNEQFF
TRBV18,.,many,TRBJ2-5,TGTGCCAGCTCACCACAGGGCATCCAGTACTTC,CASSPQGIQYF
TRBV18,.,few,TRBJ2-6,TGTGCCAGCTCACCACAAGACGGGGCCAACGTCCTGACTTTC,CASSPQDGANVLTF
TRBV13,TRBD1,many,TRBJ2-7,TGTGCCAGCAGCTTCGGGACAGGACACTACGAGCAGTACTTC,CASSFGTGHYEQYF
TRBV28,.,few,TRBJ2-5,TGTGCCAGCAGCTCGGGTGACGTGGAGACCCAGTACTTC,CASSSGDVETQYF
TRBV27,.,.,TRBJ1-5,TGTGCCAGCAGTTTCGAAGGGCCCAATCAGCCCCAGCATTTT,CASSFEGPNQPQHF
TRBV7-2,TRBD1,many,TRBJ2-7,TGTGCCAGCAGCGGCGACAGGGGTGGCGACGAGCAGTACTTC,CASSGDRGGDEQYF
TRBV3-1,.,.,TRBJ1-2,TGTGCCAGCCAGCGGGGGGCCGGGAGGAACTATGGCTACACCTTC,CASQRGAGRNYGYTF
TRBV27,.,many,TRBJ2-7,TGTGCCAGCAGTTGGGAGAGCTCCTACGAGCAGTACTTC,CASSWESSYEQYF
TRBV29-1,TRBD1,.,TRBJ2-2,TGCAGCGTCTACGGGACAGGGAACACCGGGGAGCTGTTTTTT,CSVYGTGNTGELFF
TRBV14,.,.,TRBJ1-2,TGTGCCAGCAGCCCCCGGGAGGAGAGCGGCTACACCTTC,CASSPREESGYTF
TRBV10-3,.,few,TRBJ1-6,TGTGCCATCAGCGAGGGGGGTAATTCACCCCTCCACTTT,CAISEGGNSPLHF
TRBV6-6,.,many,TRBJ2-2,TGTGCCAGCAGTTACTCGGGGAACGGGGAGCTGTTTTTT,CASSYSGNGELFF
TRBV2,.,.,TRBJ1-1,TGTGCCAGCTGCGATCGGGACGCCTGGGGCACTGAAGCTTTCTTT,CASCDRDAWGTEAFF
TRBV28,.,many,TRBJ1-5,TGTGCCAGCAGGCTGCAGGGGCGAGGCCCTCAGCCCCAGCATTTT,CASRLQGRGPQPQHF
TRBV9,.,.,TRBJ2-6,TGTGCCAGCAGCGTAGGGAGCGTCCTGACTTTC,CASSVGSVLTF
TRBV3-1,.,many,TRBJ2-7,TGTGCCAGCAGCCAAGGGTCTAAAGGCGAGCAGTACTTC,CASSQGSKGEQYF
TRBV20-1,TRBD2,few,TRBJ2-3,TGCAGTGCTAGATCCGGGACTAGGGTGACAGATACGCAGTATTTT,CSARSGTRVTDTQYF
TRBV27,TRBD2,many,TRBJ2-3,TGTGCCAGCAGTTTATTCGGGGCGGGAGCAAGGGATACGCAGTATTTT,CASSLFGAGARDTQYF
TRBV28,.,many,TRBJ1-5,TGTGCCAGCACCTCAACAGGCGCCCATCAGCCCCAGCATTTT,CASTSTGAHQPQHF
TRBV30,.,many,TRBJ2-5,TGTGCCTGGGGGAAGTCAGGGGAGAGGGCCCAGTACTTC,CAWGKSGERAQYF
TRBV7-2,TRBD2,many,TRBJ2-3,TGTGCCAGCGCGTGGGAGGGAGGAGATACGCAGTATTTT,CASAWEGGDTQYF